This TCR beta chain was captured by sequencing in a study of blood T cell repertoires in COVID-19. Study-wide background: The cDNA or gDNA used as material had been derived from T cells, B-cell-depleted T cells, or PBMCs.

The V gene's germline CDR1 is MNHEY and CDR2 SVGEGT. The V end lost 6 bases, the J end lost 7 bases, and 10 bases lay between the germline ends. This CDR3 has 11 residues. Using immunoSEQ multiplex PCR, the repertoire was profiled, and TCRdb retains in-frame clones only, with some absent. The profile covers some 83,000 clones, with roughly 84% appearing a single time and 3.5% taken by the ten largest. The material sequenced was peripheral blood. The V call is TRBV6-2 or TRBV6-3, the J call TRBJ2-7; D call uncertain. This TCR was sampled from a man aged 50 or older with acute or convalescent COVID-19. The CDR3 DNA follows: TGTGCCAGCAGCCGGGCCAAAGAGCAGTACTTC. This encodes CASSRAKEQYF.